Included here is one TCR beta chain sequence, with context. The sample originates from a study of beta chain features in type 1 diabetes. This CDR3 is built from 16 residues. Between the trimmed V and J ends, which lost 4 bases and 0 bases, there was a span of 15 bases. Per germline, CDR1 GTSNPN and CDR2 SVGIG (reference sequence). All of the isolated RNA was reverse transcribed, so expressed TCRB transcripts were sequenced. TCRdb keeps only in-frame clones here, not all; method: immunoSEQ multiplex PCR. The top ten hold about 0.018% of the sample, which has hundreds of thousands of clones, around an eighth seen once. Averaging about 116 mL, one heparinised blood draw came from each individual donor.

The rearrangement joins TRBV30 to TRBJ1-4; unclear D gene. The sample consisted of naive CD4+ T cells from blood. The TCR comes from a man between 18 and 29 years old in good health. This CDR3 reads CAWMSGPGTTNEKLFF. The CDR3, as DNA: TGTGCCTGGATGTCGGGCCCGGGGACAACTAATGAAAAACTGTTTTTT.